This entry concerns a single TCR beta chain. It was 5'RACE with constant-segment primers that produced the TCR alpha and TCR beta cDNA libraries, which carried sample barcodes and UMIs. TCRdb reanalysed the 5' RACE reads using MiXCR and keeps one entry per CDR3 protein. The table includes 200,000 or so distinct CDR3 sequences, around 8.8% detected once. The entry originates in a study of T-cell memory formation after mild COVID-19. Whole-study context: TCR clusters were mostly confined to one donor each.

Sequencing input: PBMCs or a T cell subset sorted from them (not recorded which). The source of this sequence is a man between 18 and 35 years old who had mild COVID-19 (a few samples of this study predate the infection). Cell type and time point are not known.

The CDR3 nucleotides are TGTGCCAGCAGCGTAGGGTCCCCTCATGGCTACACCTTC. Its translation is CASSVGSPHGYTF. The rearrangement joins TRBV7-2 to TRBJ1-2; no definite D call. The germline V gene has CDR1 SGHTA and CDR2 FQGNSA. The germline V and J ends were trimmed by 5 bases and 6 bases, with 13 bases remaining between them. This CDR3 contains 13 residues.